This T cell receptor beta chain stems from a study of metastatic and nonmetastatic thyroid tumors. About the research overall: The authors compared repertoires across blood and tumor or nodule tissue from malignant and benign thyroid patients.

All patients reached thyroid surgery having received no treatment beforehand. Per germline, CDR1 MNHEY and CDR2 SVGEGT. This CDR3 is built from 13 residues. In the authors' methods: To classify distant metastasis in papillary thyroid cancer, a model was built from CDR3 differences across clinicopathological groups. MiXCR reprocessed the PCR reads for TCRdb. Clone size and V and J calls follow TCRdb, not the original study. Of approximately 16,000 clones detected, 9.5% to 15% appear once; the ten largest clones hold 25% to 30%. In this sample, this clone turned up a few times. Its antigen is unknown. The junction and the germline gene differ at one end; a read error may be behind it. Findings and limits, study-wide: TCR beta diversity was reportedly significantly higher in malignant thyroid tumors than benign nodules, in blood and tumor.

V is TRBV6-2 or TRBV6-3 and J is TRBJ1-1; D ambiguous. This TCR was sampled from a female donor with papillary thyroid cancer or a benign thyroid nodule (not recorded which). Some clones in this sample may be carry-over from other donors' samples. The sample comprised blood. CDR3 in amino acids: CASSYKHGPESFF. The CDR3, as DNA: TGTGCCAGCAGTTACAAGCATGGCCCTGAATCTTTCTTT.